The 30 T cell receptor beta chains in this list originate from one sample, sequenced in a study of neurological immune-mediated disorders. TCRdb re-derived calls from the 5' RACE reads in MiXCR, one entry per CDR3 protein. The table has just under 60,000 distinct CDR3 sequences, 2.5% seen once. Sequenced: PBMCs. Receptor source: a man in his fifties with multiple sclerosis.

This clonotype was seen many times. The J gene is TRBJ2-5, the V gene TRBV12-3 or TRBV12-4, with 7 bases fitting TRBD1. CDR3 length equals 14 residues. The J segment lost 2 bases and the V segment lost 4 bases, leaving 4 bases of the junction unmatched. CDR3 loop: CASSSGQIQETQYF. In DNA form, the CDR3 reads TGTGCCAGCAGTTCGGGACAGATACAAGAGACCCAGTACTTC.

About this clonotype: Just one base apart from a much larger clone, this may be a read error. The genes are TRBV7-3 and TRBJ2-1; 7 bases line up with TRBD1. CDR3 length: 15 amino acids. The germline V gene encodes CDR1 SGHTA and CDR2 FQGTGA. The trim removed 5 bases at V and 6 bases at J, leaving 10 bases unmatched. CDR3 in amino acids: CASSPKGGAGNEQFF. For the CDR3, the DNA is TGTGCCAGCAGCCCGAAAGGGGGCGCCGGCAATGAGCAGTTCTTC.

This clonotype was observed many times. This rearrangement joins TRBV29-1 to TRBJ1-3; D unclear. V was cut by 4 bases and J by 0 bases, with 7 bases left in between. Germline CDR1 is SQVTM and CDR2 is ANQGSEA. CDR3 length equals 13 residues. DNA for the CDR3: TGCAGCGTTGGCACAAGCTCTGGAAACACCATATATTTT. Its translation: CSVGTSSGNTIYF.

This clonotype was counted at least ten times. This CDR3 is CSARDLRGPNEKLFF. The CDR3 nucleotides read TGCAGTGCTAGAGATCTGAGGGGTCCGAATGAAAAACTGTTTTTT. The rearrangement uses TRBV20-1 and TRBJ1-4; TRBD1 is a possible D gene (5 bases). Germline CDR1 DFQATT, CDR2 SNEGSKA (reference sequence). The CDR3 is made up of 15 amino acids. V lost 0 bases and J 5 bases, leaving 13 bases between the germline ends.

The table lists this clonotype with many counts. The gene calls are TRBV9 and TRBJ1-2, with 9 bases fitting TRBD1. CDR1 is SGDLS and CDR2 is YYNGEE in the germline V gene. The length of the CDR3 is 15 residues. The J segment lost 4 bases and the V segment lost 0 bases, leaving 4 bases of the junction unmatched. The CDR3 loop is CASSVAGQGGYGYTF. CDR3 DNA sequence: TGTGCCAGCAGCGTAGCGGGACAGGGAGGCTATGGCTACACCTTC.

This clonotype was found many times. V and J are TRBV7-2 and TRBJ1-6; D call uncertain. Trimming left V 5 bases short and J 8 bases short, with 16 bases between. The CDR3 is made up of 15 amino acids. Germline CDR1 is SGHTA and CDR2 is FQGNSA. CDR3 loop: CASSPVSGEYSPLHF. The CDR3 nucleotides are TGTGCCAGCAGCCCCGTCTCCGGGGAGTATTCACCCCTCCACTTT.

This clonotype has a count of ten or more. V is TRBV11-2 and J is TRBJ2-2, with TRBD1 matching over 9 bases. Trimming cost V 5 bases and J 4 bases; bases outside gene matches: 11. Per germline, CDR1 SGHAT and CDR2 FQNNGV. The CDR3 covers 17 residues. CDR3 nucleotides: TGTGCCAGCAGCCGTCGGACAGGGGATCAGGTCACCGGGGAGCTGTTTTTT. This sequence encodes CASSRRTGDQVTGELFF.

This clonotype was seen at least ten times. The CDR3 reads CASSSKGGGGNQPQHF. The CDR3 nucleotides are TGTGCCAGCAGCTCTAAAGGGGGAGGGGGCAATCAGCCCCAGCATTTT. The chain joins TRBV7-2 to TRBJ1-5, with D possibly TRBD1 on 6 matching bases. The V end lost 4 bases, the J end lost 2 bases, and 15 bases lay between the germline ends. Germline CDR1 and CDR2: SGHTA and FQGNSA. The CDR3 length is 16 residues.

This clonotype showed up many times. In DNA, the CDR3 is TGTGCCACCAGGTCCGCTAGCAAGAGGACCGATGAGCAGTTCTTC. Residues: CATRSASKRTDEQFF. V and J are TRBV15 and TRBJ2-1; D perhaps matches TRBD2 (5 bases). Germline V gene lookup returns CDR1 LNHNV and CDR2 YYDKDF (reference sequence). This CDR3 is built from 15 residues. Trimming stripped 6 bases from V and 8 bases from J, with 20 bases between.

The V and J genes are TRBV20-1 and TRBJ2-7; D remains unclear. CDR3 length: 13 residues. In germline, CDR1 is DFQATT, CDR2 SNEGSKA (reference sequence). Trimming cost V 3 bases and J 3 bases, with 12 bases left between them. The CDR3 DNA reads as TGCAGTGCTAGGACGGGTGCCTACTACGAGCAGTACTTC. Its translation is CSARTGAYYEQYF.

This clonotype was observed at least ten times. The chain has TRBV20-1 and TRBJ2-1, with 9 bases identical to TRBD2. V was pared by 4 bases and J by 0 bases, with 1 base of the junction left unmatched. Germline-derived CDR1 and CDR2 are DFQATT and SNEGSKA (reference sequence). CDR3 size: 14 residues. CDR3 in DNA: TGCAGTGCTATGACTAGCGGCTCCTACAATGAGCAGTTCTTC. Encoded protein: CSAMTSGSYNEQFF.

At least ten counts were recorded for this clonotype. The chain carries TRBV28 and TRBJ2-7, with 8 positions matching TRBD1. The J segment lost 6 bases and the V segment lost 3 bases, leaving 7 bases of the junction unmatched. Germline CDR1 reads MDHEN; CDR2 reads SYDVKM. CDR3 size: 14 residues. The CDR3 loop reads CASSLFQGAIEQYF. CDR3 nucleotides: TGTGCCAGCAGTTTGTTTCAGGGGGCTATCGAGCAGTACTTC.

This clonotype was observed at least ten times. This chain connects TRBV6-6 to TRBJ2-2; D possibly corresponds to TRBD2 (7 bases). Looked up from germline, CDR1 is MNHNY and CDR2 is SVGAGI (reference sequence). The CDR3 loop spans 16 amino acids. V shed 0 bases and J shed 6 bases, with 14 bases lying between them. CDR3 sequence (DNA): TGTGCCAGCAGTTACTCGATAGGGGGGGAAGCCGGGGAGCTGTTTTTT. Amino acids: CASSYSIGGEAGELFF.

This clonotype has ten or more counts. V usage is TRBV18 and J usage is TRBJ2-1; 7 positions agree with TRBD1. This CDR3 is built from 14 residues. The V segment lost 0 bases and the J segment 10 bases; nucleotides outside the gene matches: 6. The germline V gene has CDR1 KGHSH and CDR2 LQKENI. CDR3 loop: CASSPPQGKREQFF. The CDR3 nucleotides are TGTGCCAGCTCACCACCACAGGGGAAAAGAGAGCAGTTCTTC.

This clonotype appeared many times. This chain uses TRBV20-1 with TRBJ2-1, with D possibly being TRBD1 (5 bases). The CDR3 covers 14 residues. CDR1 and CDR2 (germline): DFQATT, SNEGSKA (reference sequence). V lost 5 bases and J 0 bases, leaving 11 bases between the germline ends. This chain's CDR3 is CSAVGVSSYNEQFF. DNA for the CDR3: TGCAGTGCTGTAGGGGTAAGCTCCTACAATGAGCAGTTCTTC.

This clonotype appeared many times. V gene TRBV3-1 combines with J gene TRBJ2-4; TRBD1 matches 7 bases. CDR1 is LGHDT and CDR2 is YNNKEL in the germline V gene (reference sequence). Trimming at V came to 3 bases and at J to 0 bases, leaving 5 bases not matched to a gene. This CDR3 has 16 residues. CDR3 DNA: TGTGCCAGCAGCCATTCGGGACAGCTAGCCAAAAACATTCAGTACTTC. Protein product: CASSHSGQLAKNIQYF.

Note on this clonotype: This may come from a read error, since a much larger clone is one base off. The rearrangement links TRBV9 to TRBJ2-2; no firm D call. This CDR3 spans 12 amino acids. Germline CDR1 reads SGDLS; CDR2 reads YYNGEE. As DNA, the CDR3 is TGTGCCAACAGCGTAGGTGCCGGGGAGCTGTTTTTT. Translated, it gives CANSVGAGELFF.

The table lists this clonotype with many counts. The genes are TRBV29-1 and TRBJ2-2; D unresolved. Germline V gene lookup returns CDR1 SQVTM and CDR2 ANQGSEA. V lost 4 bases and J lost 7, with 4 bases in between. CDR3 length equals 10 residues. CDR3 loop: CSVANGELFF. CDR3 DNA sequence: TGCAGCGTTGCCAACGGGGAGCTGTTTTTT.

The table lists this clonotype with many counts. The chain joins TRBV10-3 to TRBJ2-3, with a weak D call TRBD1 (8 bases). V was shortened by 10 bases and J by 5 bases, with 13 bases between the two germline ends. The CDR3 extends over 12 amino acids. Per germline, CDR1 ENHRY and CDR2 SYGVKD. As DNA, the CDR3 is TGTGCCACCACAGGGGGGGGAGATACGCAGTATTTT. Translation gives CATTGGGDTQYF.

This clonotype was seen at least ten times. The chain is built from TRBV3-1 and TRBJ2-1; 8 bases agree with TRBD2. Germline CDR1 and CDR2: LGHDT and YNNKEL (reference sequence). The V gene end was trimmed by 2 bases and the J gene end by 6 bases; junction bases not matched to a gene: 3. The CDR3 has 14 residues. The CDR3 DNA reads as TGTGCCAGCAGCCAACGGACTAGCAGCAATGAGCAGTTCTTC. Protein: CASSQRTSSNEQFF.

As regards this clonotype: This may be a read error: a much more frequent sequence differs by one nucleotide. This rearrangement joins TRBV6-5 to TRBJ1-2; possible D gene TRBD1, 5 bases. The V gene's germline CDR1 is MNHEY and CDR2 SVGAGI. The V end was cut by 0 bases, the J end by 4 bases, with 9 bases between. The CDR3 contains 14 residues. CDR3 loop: CASSYSTGGYGYTF. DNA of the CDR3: TGTGCCAGCAGTTACTCGACGGGGGGCTATGGCTACACCTTC.

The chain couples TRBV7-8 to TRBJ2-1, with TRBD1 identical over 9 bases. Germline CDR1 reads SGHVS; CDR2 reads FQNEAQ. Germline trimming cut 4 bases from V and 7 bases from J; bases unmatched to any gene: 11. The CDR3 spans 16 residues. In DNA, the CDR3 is TGTGCCAGCAGCTCTGCCCGGGACAGGGTAAGGAATGAGCAGTTCTTC. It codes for CASSSARDRVRNEQFF. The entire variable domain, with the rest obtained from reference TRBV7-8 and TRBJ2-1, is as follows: GAGVSQSPRYKVAKRGQDVALRCDPISGHVSLFWYQQALGQGPEFLTYFQNEAQLDKSGLPSDRFFAERPEGSVSTLKIQRTQQEDSAVYLCASSSARDRVRNEQFFGPGTRLTVL.

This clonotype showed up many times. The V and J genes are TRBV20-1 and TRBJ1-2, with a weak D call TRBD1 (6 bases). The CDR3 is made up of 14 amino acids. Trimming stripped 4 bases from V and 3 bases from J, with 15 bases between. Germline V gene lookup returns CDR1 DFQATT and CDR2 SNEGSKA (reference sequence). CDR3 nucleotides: TGCAGTGCTAACCCACAGGGTACCTACTATGGCTACACCTTC. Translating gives CSANPQGTYYGYTF.

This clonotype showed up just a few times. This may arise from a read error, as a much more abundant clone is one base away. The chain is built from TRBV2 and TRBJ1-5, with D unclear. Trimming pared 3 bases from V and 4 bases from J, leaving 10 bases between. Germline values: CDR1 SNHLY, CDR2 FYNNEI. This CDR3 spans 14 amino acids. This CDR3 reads CASSDVKDNQPQHF. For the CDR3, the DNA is TGTGCCAGCAGTGATGTAAAGGATAATCAGCCCCAGCATTTT.

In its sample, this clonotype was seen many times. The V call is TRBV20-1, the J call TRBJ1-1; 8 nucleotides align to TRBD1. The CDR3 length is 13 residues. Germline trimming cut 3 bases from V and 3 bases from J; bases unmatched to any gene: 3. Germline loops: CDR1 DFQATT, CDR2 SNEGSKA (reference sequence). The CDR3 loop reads CSARDRADTEAFF. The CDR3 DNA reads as TGCAGTGCTAGGGACAGGGCGGACACTGAAGCTTTCTTT.

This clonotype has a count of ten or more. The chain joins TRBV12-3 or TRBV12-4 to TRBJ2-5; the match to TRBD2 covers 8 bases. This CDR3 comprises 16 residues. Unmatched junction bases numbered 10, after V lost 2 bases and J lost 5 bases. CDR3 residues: CASSLSVAGGGETQYF. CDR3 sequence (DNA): TGTGCCAGCAGTTTATCCGTGGCGGGGGGCGGTGAGACCCAGTACTTC.

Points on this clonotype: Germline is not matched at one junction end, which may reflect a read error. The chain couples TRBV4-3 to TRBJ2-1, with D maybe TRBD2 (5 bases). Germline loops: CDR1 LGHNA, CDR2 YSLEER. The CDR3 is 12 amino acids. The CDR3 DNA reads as TGCGACAGCAGCAAAGATCGGAGGGAGCAGTTCTTC. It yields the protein CDSSKDRREQFF.

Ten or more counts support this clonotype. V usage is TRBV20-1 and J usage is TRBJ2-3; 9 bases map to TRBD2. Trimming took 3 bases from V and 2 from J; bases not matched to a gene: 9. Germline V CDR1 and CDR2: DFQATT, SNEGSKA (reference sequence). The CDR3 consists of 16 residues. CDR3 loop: CSASPASGVFTDTQYF. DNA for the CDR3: TGCAGTGCTAGTCCGGCTAGCGGGGTCTTCACAGATACGCAGTATTTT.

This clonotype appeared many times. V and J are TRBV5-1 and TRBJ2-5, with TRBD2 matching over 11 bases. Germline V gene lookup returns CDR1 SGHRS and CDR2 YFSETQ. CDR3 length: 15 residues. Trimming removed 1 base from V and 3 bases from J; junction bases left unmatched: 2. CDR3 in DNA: TGCGCCAGCAGCTTGAGACTAGCGGGAAAAGAGACCCAGTACTTC. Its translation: CASSLRLAGKETQYF.

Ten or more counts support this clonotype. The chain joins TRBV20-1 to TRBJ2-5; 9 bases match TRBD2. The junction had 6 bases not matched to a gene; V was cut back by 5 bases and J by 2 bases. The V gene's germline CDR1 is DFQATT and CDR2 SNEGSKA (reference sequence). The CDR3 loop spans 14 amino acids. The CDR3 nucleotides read TGCAGTGCTTCAGGCACTAGCGGGCAAGAGACCCAGTACTTC. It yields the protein CSASGTSGQETQYF.